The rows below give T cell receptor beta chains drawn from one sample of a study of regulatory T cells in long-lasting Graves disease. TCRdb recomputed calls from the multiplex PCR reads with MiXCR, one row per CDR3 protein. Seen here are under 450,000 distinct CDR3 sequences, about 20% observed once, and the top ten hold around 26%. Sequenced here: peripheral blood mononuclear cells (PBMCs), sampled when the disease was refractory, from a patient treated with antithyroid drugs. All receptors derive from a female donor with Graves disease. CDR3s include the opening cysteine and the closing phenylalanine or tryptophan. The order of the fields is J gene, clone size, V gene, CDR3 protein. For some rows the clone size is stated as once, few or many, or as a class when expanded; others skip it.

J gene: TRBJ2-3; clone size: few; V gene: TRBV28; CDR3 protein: CASSVADTDTQYF
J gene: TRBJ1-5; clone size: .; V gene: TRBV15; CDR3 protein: CATSRKRQGSSNQPQHF
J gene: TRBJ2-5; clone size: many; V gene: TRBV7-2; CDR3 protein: CASSKGTGEETQYF
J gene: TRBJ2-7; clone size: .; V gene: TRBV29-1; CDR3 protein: CSVVIKTGVSYEQYF
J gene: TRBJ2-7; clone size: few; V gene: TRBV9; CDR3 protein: CASSPRLYEQYF
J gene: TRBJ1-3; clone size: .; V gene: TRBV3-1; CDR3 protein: CTSSQPPVNTIYF
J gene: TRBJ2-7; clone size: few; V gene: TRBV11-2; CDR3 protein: CASSGPGGGLKLEQYF
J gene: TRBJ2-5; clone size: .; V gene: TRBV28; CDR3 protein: CASSSTSGAGQEAQYF
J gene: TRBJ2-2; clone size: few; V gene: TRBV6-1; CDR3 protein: CASSRQGVVNTGELFF
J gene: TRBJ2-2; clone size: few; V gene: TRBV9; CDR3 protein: CASSVYSGRNTGELFF
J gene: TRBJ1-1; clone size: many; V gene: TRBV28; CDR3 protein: CASSPDWAEAFF
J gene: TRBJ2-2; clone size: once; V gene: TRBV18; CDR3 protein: CASSPPRPNTGELFF
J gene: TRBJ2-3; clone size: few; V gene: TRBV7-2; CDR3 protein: CASSLRELRTDTQYF
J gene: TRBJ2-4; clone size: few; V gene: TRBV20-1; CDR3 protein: CSALGDRGLYF
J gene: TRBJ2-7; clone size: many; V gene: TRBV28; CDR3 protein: CASSPLGGSSYEQYF
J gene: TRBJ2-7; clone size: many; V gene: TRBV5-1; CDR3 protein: CASSLAVAGGGYEQYF
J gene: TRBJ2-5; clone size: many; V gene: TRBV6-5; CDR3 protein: CASSYSGSGLQETQYF
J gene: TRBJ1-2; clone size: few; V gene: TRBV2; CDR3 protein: CASKAYGYTF
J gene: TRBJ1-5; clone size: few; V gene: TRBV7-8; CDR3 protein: CASSQRTGTGYQPQHF
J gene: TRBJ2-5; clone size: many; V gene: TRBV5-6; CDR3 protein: CASSGPGQKETQYF
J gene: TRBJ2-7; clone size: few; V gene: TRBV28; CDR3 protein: CASRNPGTGGYEQYF
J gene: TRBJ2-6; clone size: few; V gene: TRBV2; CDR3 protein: CASRLVRFSGANVLTF
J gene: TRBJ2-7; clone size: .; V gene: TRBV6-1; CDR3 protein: CASSRQPSYEQYF
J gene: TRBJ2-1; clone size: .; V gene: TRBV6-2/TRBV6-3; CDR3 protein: CASSFASGRAGYEQFF
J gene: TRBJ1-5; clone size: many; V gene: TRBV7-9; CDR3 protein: CASSLSGNQPQHF
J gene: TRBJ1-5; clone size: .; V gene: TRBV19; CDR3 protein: CASSPQGVGNQPQHF
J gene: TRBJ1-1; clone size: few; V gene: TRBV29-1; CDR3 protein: CSVTQGGTEAFF
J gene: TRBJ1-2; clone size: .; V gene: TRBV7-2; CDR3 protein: CASSQLGTGGGYGYTF
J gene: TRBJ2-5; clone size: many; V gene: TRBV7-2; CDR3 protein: CASSQGPTTQTQYF
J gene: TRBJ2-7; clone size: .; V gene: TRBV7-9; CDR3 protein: CASSLRLAGVGYEQYF
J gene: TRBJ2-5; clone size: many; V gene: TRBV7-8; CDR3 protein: CASSYSRVAPQETQYF
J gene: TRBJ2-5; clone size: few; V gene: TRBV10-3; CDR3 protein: CAIRGRWETQYF
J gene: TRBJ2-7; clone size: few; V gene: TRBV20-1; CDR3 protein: CSARGGASQYF
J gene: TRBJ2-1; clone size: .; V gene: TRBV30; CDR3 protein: CAWNRLGQYNEQFF
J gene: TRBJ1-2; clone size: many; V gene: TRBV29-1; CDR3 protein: CSVTGTDYGYTF
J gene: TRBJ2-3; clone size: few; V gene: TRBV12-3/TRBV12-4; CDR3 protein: CASSRGQGDTQYF
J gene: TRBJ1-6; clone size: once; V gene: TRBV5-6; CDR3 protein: CASSLGYRDSPLHF
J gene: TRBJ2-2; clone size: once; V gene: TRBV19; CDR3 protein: CASSMGQGATGELFF
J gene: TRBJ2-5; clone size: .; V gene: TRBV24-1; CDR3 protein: CATTGGGVGETQYF
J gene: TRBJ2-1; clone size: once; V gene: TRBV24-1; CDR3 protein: CATSERSDEQFF
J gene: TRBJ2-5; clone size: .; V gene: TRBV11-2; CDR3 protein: CASSSGGLAGGQETQYF
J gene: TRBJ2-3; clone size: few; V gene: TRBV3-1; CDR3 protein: CASRRGGSSTDTQYF
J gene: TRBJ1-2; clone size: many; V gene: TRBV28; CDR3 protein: CASTTLIGGVGYTF
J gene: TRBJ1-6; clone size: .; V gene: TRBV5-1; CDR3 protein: CASSMGSGRGSPLHF
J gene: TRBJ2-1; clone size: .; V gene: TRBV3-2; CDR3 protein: CASSQVVLADYNEQFF
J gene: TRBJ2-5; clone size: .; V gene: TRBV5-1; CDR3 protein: CASSLLAAGKETQYF
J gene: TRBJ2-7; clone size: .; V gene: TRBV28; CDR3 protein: CASSLYPYEQYF
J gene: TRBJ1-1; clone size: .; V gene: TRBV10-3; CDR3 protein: CAITFEAGTTEAFF
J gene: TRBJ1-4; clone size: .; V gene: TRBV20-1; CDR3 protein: CSAQDRGLHEKLFF
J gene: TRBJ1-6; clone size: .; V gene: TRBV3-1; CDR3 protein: CGSSQLGPGDSPLHF
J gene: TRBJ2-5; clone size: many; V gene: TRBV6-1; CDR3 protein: CASSRRIGSEETQYF
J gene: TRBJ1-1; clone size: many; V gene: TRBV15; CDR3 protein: CATSPGGYTEAFF
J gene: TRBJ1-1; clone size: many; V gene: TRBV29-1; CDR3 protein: CSVEGGLNTEAFF
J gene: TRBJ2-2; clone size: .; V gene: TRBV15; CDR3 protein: CATSREVYGGGLAGGIGELFF
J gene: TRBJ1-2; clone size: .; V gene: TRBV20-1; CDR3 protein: CSVIRESNYGYTF